This T cell receptor beta chain was recorded in a study of shared clonotypes between healthy human individuals. At the level of the study: The study used three CD4 naive, three CD4 memory, two CD8 naive and one CD8 memory plate per donor. Points from the study as a whole: Generally, estimated richness proved larger in naive subsets than it did in memory subsets. Sorted-subset sequencing, rarefaction showed, was incomplete despite large depth. Generation of non-shared clonotypes was less probable than generation of clonotypes shared by all four donors.

Repertoires were generated with immunoSEQ multiplex PCR, while TCRdb's copy carries only in-frame clones and drops some. The sample has about 2 million clones, 85% to 95% seen once. As to this clone: Antigen specificity is unknown.

Germline CDR1 and CDR2: MNHNY and SVGAGI (reference sequence). This CDR3 has 15 amino acids. Trimming left V 6 bases short and J 0 bases short, with 13 bases between. This chain connects TRBV6-6 to TRBJ2-3; possibly TRBD2 for D (6 bases). This receptor was identified in a young man in good health. What was sequenced was naive CD4+ T cells sorted from blood. Subset of the sample: CD45RA+ positively selected. CDR3 amino acids: CASSRRGMSTDTQYF. The CDR3 DNA follows: TGTGCCAGCAGCAGGAGGGGCATGAGCACAGATACGCAGTATTTT.